A single sample gave rise to the 27 T cell receptor beta chains below, sequenced in a study of T cell responses to AZD1222 COVID-19 vaccine. Produced via immunoSEQ multiplex PCR; TCRdb's table is partial and in-frame only. The sample consists of 120,000 or so clones, about 95% of them appearing once. This specimen was peripheral blood, taken 28 days after the second AZD1222 dose. These receptors originate from an adult who received the AZD1222 COVID-19 vaccine.

This clone is judged medium-sized. V is TRBV5-6 and J is TRBJ1-2; D is unclear. Germline V gene lookup returns CDR1 SGHDT and CDR2 YYEEEE. With 0 bases removed from V and 4 bases from J, the gap between germline ends came to 10 bases. This CDR3 contains 14 residues. CDR3 residues: CASSLEGGFYGYTF. In nucleotides, the CDR3 is TGTGCCAGCAGCTTGGAGGGCGGATTCTATGGCTACACCTTC.

CDR3 sequence: CATSREGRGEQFF. The CDR3 coding sequence is TGTGCCACCAGTCGGGAAGGGAGGGGTGAGCAGTTCTTC. The genes are TRBV24-1 and TRBJ2-1; 7 bases match TRBD2. V shed 6 bases and J 9 bases; nucleotides not matched to a gene: 7. In germline, CDR1 is KGHDR, CDR2 SFDVKD. This CDR3 is built from 13 residues.

V is TRBV3-1 (or the pseudogene TRBV3-2) and J is TRBJ2-1, with TRBD2 matching 10 bases. The CDR3 sequence is 17 residues long. J lost 9 bases, V lost 0 bases, and 11 bases had no gene match. Germline lookup yields CDR1 LGHDT and CDR2 YNNKEL (reference sequence). The chain's CDR3 is CASSQDRSAGGPGEQFF. CDR3 nucleotides: TGTGCCAGCAGCCAAGATCGATCAGCGGGGGGGCCGGGTGAGCAGTTCTTC.

The chain combines TRBV5-1 with TRBJ1-3, with D possibly TRBD1 on 5 matching bases. CDR1 is SGHRS and CDR2 is YFSETQ in the germline V gene. Trimming took off 5 bases at V and 1 base at J, with 16 bases between the two ends. The CDR3 has 16 residues. Here the CDR3 DNA reads TGCGCCAGCAGTCAAACCCCTCAGGGTTCTGGAAACACCATATATTTT. Translating it yields CASSQTPQGSGNTIYF.

The chain links TRBV5-6 to TRBJ2-3; possibly TRBD2 for D (6 bases). The CDR3 totals 14 residues. V was clipped by 0 bases and J by 1 base, with 6 bases between them. The germline gives CDR1 SGHDT, CDR2 YYEEEE. CDR3 protein: CASSLGGGTDTQYF. As DNA, the CDR3 is TGTGCCAGCAGCTTGGGGGGGGGCACAGATACGCAGTATTTT.

The chain employs TRBV15 and TRBJ1-4, with unresolved D. Germline V gives CDR1 LNHNV, CDR2 YYDKDF (reference sequence). Trimming stripped 5 bases from V and 4 bases from J, with 11 bases between. This CDR3 has 14 residues. CDR3 sequence (DNA): TGTGCCACCAGCTCCCGGTCCTTTAATGAAAAACTGTTTTTT. Its protein product is CATSSRSFNEKLFF.

The V and J genes are TRBV29-1 and TRBJ1-1; 7 nucleotides match TRBD1. Looked up from germline, CDR1 is SQVTM and CDR2 is ANQGSEA. The CDR3 is 15 residues long. The ends lost 7 bases at V and 2 bases at J; junction bases unmatched: 13. The CDR3 nucleotides are TGCAGCGCCACCCTTGGGACAGCAATAAACACTGAAGCTTTCTTT. As protein: CSATLGTAINTEAFF.

The chain employs TRBV3-1 (or the pseudogene TRBV3-2) and TRBJ1-1; 9 positions match TRBD1. CDR3 length equals 15 residues. Losses at the gene ends were 1 base for V and 3 bases for J; bases not matched to a gene: 3. Germline V gene sequence: CDR1 LGHDT, CDR2 YNNKEL (reference sequence). CDR3 nucleotides: TGTGCCAGCAGCCAAGGACAGGGGGTCCACACTGAAGCTTTCTTT. Its translation: CASSQGQGVHTEAFF.

J is TRBJ1-2 and V is TRBV6-5; tentatively, D is TRBD1 (5 bases). The CDR3 length is 15 residues. Germline values: CDR1 MNHEY, CDR2 SVGAGI. Trimming pared 6 bases from V and 7 bases from J, leaving 21 bases between. CDR3 DNA sequence: TGTGCCAGCAGCTTGACGGGACTTGAAAGTGGTGGCTACACCTTC. This sequence encodes CASSLTGLESGGYTF.

The rearrangement joins TRBV10-2 to TRBJ1-2; D is unresolved. Germline assignment: CDR1 WSHSY and CDR2 SAAADI. The CDR3 consists of 13 residues. Trimming took 6 bases from V and 5 from J, leaving 13 bases between them. The CDR3 DNA is TGCGCCAGCAGCCCTACGGGAGAGTATGGCTACACCTTC. Its protein product is CASSPTGEYGYTF.

The chain uses TRBV27 and TRBJ1-4; D is uncertain. From germline, CDR1 is MNHEY and CDR2 SMNVEV (reference sequence). The CDR3 sequence is 17 residues long. Deletions cut 0 bases from V and 0 bases from J, with 11 bases between. The CDR3 DNA reads TGTGCCAGCAGTTTATCGCCCGGACCCGCAACTAATGAAAAACTGTTTTTT. Its translation: CASSLSPGPATNEKLFF.

The CDR3 is CASSLGRDRRTYEQYF. The CDR3 nucleotides read TGCGCCAGCAGCTTAGGCCGGGACAGGAGAACCTACGAGCAGTACTTC. This chain links TRBV5-1 with TRBJ2-7; 8 bases line up with TRBD1. The J segment lost 2 bases and the V segment lost 2 bases, leaving 9 bases of the junction unmatched. This CDR3 has 16 residues. Germline V gene sequence: CDR1 SGHRS, CDR2 YFSETQ.

The chain employs TRBV29-1 and TRBJ2-2; unclear D gene. Trimming removed 1 base from V and 3 bases from J, with 3 bases in between. The CDR3 sequence is 12 residues long. Germline V lookup: CDR1 SQVTM, CDR2 ANQGSEA. Here the CDR3 reads CSVEVDTGELFF. CDR3 sequence (DNA): TGCAGCGTTGAAGTGGACACCGGGGAGCTGTTTTTT.

CDR3 in amino acids: CASTPALHLNSPLHF. CDR3 nucleotide sequence: TGTGCCAGCACTCCTGCCTTACATTTAAATTCACCCCTCCACTTT. V gene TRBV6-5 combines with J gene TRBJ1-6; D uncertain. The CDR3 sequence is 15 residues long. The V gene's germline CDR1 is MNHEY and CDR2 SVGAGI. Trimming removed 7 bases at V and 7 bases at J, with 17 bases between.

The chain is built from TRBV18 and TRBJ2-5; 7 bases match TRBD2. Looked up from germline, CDR1 is KGHSH and CDR2 is LQKENI. The ends lost 6 bases at V and 0 bases at J; junction bases unmatched: 7. The CDR3 spans 15 residues. The CDR3: CASSPRSGDQETQYF. As DNA, the CDR3 is TGTGCCAGCTCCCCGCGGAGCGGGGACCAAGAGACCCAGTACTTC.

The genes are TRBV27 and TRBJ1-2; D perhaps matches TRBD1 (5 bases). The germline V gene encodes CDR1 MNHEY and CDR2 SMNVEV (reference sequence). The V end lost 6 bases, the J end lost 5 bases, and 16 bases lay between the germline ends. The CDR3 length is 14 residues. The CDR3 reads CASRMQGVGYGYTF. The CDR3 region has the DNA TGTGCCAGCAGAATGCAGGGTGTCGGGTATGGCTACACCTTC.

The chain couples TRBV5-1 to TRBJ2-2; 13 bases map to TRBD2. The CDR3 is 18 residues long. The J segment lost 4 bases and the V segment lost 0 bases, leaving 6 bases of the junction unmatched. Germline CDR1 and CDR2: SGHRS and YFSETQ. CDR3 sequence (DNA): TGCGCCAGCAGCTTGGCCGTAACTAGCGGGAGGGCCACCGGGGAGCTGTTTTTT. Encoded protein: CASSLAVTSGRATGELFF.

The chain carries TRBV6-5 and TRBJ1-1; 7 nucleotides match TRBD1. V lost 7 bases, J lost 0 bases, and 2 bases stayed unmatched. This CDR3 has 13 residues. In germline, CDR1 is MNHEY, CDR2 SVGAGI. The CDR3 nucleotides are TGTGCCAGCACGGGACAGATGAACACTGAAGCTTTCTTT. Translating it yields CASTGQMNTEAFF.

The chain employs TRBV7-9 and TRBJ2-1; D unresolved. With 5 bases removed from V and 8 bases from J, the gap between germline ends came to 16 bases. The CDR3 has 14 amino acids. In germline, CDR1 is SEHNR, CDR2 FQNEAQ (reference sequence). CDR3 nucleotide sequence: TGTGCCAGCAGCCCGTCCCGGCCATGGGATGAGCAGTTCTTC. Its translation is CASSPSRPWDEQFF.

CDR3 nucleotide sequence: TGTGCCAGTAGTATGGGACAGGGGAACACTGAAGCTTTCTTT. This encodes CASSMGQGNTEAFF. V usage is TRBV19 and J usage is TRBJ1-1; TRBD1 agrees at 9 bases. The CDR3 spans 14 residues. CDR1 and CDR2 (germline): LNHDA, SQIVND (reference sequence). The ends lost 3 bases at V and 1 base at J; junction bases unmatched: 0.

The genes are TRBV6-6 and TRBJ2-5, with 15 bases that match TRBD2. The V gene's germline CDR1 is MNHNY and CDR2 SVGAGI (reference sequence). V was pared by 5 bases and J by 5 bases, with 12 bases of the junction left unmatched. The CDR3 is 18 amino acids. The CDR3 reads CASSPGLAGGARLETQYF. The CDR3, as DNA: TGTGCCAGCAGTCCAGGACTAGCGGGGGGGGCCAGGCTGGAGACCCAGTACTTC.

The chain recombines TRBV6-5 with TRBJ1-2; 8 nucleotides match TRBD1. This CDR3 spans 15 amino acids. Germline V gives CDR1 MNHEY, CDR2 SVGAGI. V shed 8 bases and J 2 bases; nucleotides not matched to a gene: 10. The CDR3 protein is CASQLNSGGNYGYTF. Written as DNA, the CDR3 is TGTGCCAGCCAACTCAACTCAGGGGGCAACTATGGCTACACCTTC.

The chain uses TRBV19 and TRBJ2-1; D may correspond to TRBD1 or TRBD2 (5 bases each). CDR1 and CDR2 from the germline V gene are LNHDA and SQIVND (reference sequence). V gave up 6 bases and J gave up 4 bases, with 22 bases separating them. The CDR3 covers 17 residues. CDR3 region: CASRTSLGRVPYNEQFF. The CDR3 DNA reads as TGTGCCAGTAGGACTTCCTTGGGGCGGGTGCCATACAATGAGCAGTTCTTC.

The chain couples TRBV27 to TRBJ1-2; D may be TRBD1 (5 bases). CDR3 length: 12 residues. The germline gives CDR1 MNHEY, CDR2 SMNVEV (reference sequence). V was pared by 6 bases and J by 8 bases, with 13 bases between. The chain's CDR3 is CASRGPLWGYTF. The DNA of the CDR3 is TGTGCCAGCAGGGGACCGTTGTGGGGCTACACCTTC.

This chain joins TRBV19 and TRBJ2-3; D possibly corresponds to TRBD2 (5 bases). Looked up from germline, CDR1 is LNHDA and CDR2 is SQIVND (reference sequence). The CDR3 extends over 15 amino acids. The ends were cut back, 10 bases at V and 6 bases at J, with 23 bases in the middle. CDR3 coding DNA: TGTGCCACCTCCAATGGCATAGCCCGGAGGGATACGCAGTATTTT. Translated, it gives CATSNGIARRDTQYF.

V and J are TRBV9 and TRBJ2-3, with D possibly TRBD2 on 6 matching bases. Germline lookup yields CDR1 SGDLS and CDR2 YYNGEE. The V gene lost 4 bases and the J gene lost 0 bases, with 15 bases spanning the gap. The CDR3 totals 16 residues. This chain's CDR3 is CASSPQPGLSTDTQYF. The CDR3 nucleotides read TGTGCCAGCAGCCCACAACCGGGACTTAGCACAGATACGCAGTATTTT.

CDR3 nucleotide sequence: TGTGCCAGCAGTGAACTGAACGGACAGAACACCGGGGAGCTGTTTTTT. It specifies CASSELNGQNTGELFF. The chain joins TRBV2 to TRBJ2-2; D may be TRBD1 (5 bases). This CDR3 is 16 amino acids long. The germline gives CDR1 SNHLY, CDR2 FYNNEI. V was pared by 2 bases and J by 1 base, with 11 bases between.